The 16 T cell receptor beta chains below all came from one sample that was sequenced in a study of blood T cell repertoires in COVID-19. Generated by immunoSEQ multiplex PCR, the TCRdb table keeps only in-frame clones and is missing some. There are roughly 48,000 clones in the sample; over 70% occur only once, and roughly 5.6% lies in the top ten. What was sequenced was peripheral blood. The receptors derive from a human donor in a cohort sampled during active COVID-19.

V and J are TRBV2 and TRBJ1-2, with D unclear. Germline CDR1 is SNHLY and CDR2 is FYNNEI. The V and J ends lost 9 bases and 7 bases respectively, with 9 bases between them. CDR3 length: 10 residues. CDR3 DNA sequence: TGTGCCAGAGCAGGCTCTGGCTACACCTTC. Translated: CARAGSGYTF.

This clone was detected many times. The V gene is TRBV6-6, the J gene TRBJ1-3; 8 nucleotides line up with TRBD1. Unmatched junction bases numbered 7, after V lost 6 bases and J lost 0 bases. CDR1 is MNHNY and CDR2 is SVGAGI in the germline V gene (reference sequence). This CDR3 is 16 amino acids long. The CDR3 region is CASRHRDRSSGNTIYF. The CDR3 DNA sequence: TGTGCCAGCAGGCACCGGGACAGGAGCTCTGGAAACACCATATATTTT.

The count of this clone is one. The chain employs TRBV3-1 (or the pseudogene TRBV3-2) and TRBJ2-7, with a possible D match to TRBD1 (5 bases). V was trimmed by 4 bases and J by 1 base, leaving 8 bases between them. The germline V gene encodes CDR1 LGHDT and CDR2 YNNKEL (reference sequence). CDR3 length equals 13 residues. CDR3 nucleotides: TGTGCCAGCAGCCTCAGGGAATCCTACGAGCAGTACTTC. Translation: CASSLRESYEQYF.

J is TRBJ1-4 and V is TRBV2; a weak D match, TRBD1 (5 bases). This CDR3 comprises 15 residues. CDR1 and CDR2 (germline): SNHLY, FYNNEI. The germline V and J ends were trimmed by 6 bases and 3 bases, with 14 bases remaining between them. For the CDR3, the DNA is TGTGCCAGCAGCCTGGGGGGGAGCCCTAATGAAAAACTGTTTTTT. Protein product: CASSLGGSPNEKLFF. The full variable domain, in which reference TRBV2 and TRBJ1-4 provide the parts outside the CDR3, is EPEVTQTPSHQVTQMGQEVILRCVPISNHLYFYWYRQILGQKVEFLVSFYNNEISEKSEIFDDQFSVERPDGSNFTLKIRSTKLEDSAMYFCASSLGGSPNEKLFFGSGTQLSVL.

The chain combines TRBV11-3 with TRBJ2-1; TRBD1 aligns across 7 bases. The germline V gene has CDR1 SGHNT and CDR2 YENEEA. There are 13 residues in the CDR3. Trimming at V came to 5 bases and at J to 6 bases, leaving 4 bases not matched to a gene. In DNA, the CDR3 is TGTGCCAGCAGCCCCGGGGACAGCAATGAGCAGTTCTTC. It translates to CASSPGDSNEQFF.

About this clone itself: The germline gene is not matched at one end of the junction; a read error may be the cause. The chain has TRBV6-6 and TRBJ2-7, with D maybe TRBD2 (5 bases). This CDR3 is 14 amino acids long. CDR1 MNHNY and CDR2 SVGAGI come from the germline V gene (reference sequence). CDR3 coding DNA: TGTGTCAGCAGTTACCTCCTAGCTGCCCACGAGCAGTACTTC. Its translation: CVSSYLLAAHEQYF.

This clone appeared a few times. The rearrangement links TRBV19 to TRBJ2-7; 8 bases are shared with TRBD1. Trimming took 3 bases from V and 7 from J; bases not matched to a gene: 5. This CDR3 spans 13 amino acids. The germline V gene encodes CDR1 LNHDA and CDR2 SQIVND (reference sequence). CDR3 in DNA: TGTGCCAGTAGTATGCACAGGGGGGCTGAGCAGTACTTC. Amino acids: CASSMHRGAEQYF.

The rearrangement joins TRBV5-1 to TRBJ2-1; 12 bases are shared with TRBD2. J lost 12 bases, V lost 0 bases, and 7 bases had no gene match. The CDR3 loop spans 15 amino acids. Germline loops: CDR1 SGHRS, CDR2 YFSETQ. The chain's CDR3 is CASSLGSSGGVSQFF. CDR3 DNA: TGCGCCAGCAGCTTGGGGTCTAGCGGGGGGGTCTCGCAGTTCTTC.

The rearrangement joins TRBV6-5 to TRBJ1-5, with D unresolved. Germline CDR1 reads MNHEY; CDR2 reads SVGAGI. The CDR3 runs 15 residues. The V gene lost 7 bases and the J gene lost 0 bases, with 13 bases spanning the gap. The CDR3 DNA reads as TGTGCCAGCATTAAGACACCAAATAGCAATCAGCCCCAGCATTTT. Its translation is CASIKTPNSNQPQHF.

The chain combines TRBV14 with TRBJ1-6, with D possibly being TRBD1 (5 bases). Germline V gene data show CDR1 as SGHDN and CDR2 as FVKESK. V was pared by 4 bases and J by 9 bases, with 10 bases between. This CDR3 region has 13 residues. CDR3 residues: CASSRGLRSPLHF. The CDR3 nucleotides are TGTGCCAGCAGCCGGGGCCTGCGTTCACCCCTCCACTTT.

The genes are TRBV5-6 and TRBJ2-7, with 7 bases fitting TRBD2. J gave up 6 bases and V 6 bases, and 12 bases lay outside the gene matches. The CDR3 is 14 amino acids. Germline V gene lookup returns CDR1 SGHDT and CDR2 YYEEEE. CDR3 sequence: CASTRRGMIGEQYF. For the CDR3, the DNA is TGTGCCAGCACCCGGCGGGGGATGATAGGCGAGCAGTACTTC.

A remark on this clone: A read error may account for a junction end that differs from germline. The V and J genes are TRBV5-6 and TRBJ2-7; perhaps TRBD1 as D (5 bases). Germline V gene data show CDR1 as SGHDT and CDR2 as YYEEEE. The CDR3 has 15 residues. The CDR3 region has the DNA TGTGCCACCAGCCCATCAGGTACAGGTTCCTACGAGCAGTACTTC. Its protein is CATSPSGTGSYEQYF.

The chain couples TRBV6-1 to TRBJ1-6; possible D gene TRBD1, 6 bases. The germline CDR1 and CDR2 sequences are MNHNS and SASEGT. This CDR3 has 17 residues. The V and J ends lost 4 bases and 2 bases respectively, with 15 bases between them. DNA of the CDR3: TGTGCCAGCAGTGGTCAGGGGAGTCGCACCTATAATTCACCCCTCCACTTT. This sequence encodes CASSGQGSRTYNSPLHF.

The CDR3 nucleotides read TGTGCCAGCAGCTACGGGGGGCTCACAGATACGCAGTATTTT. It specifies CASSYGGLTDTQYF. The chain employs TRBV5-4 and TRBJ2-3, with D perhaps TRBD2 (7 bases). V lost 3 bases, J lost 2 bases, and 10 bases lay in between. Germline CDR1 is SGHNT and CDR2 is YYREEE (reference sequence). The CDR3 is 14 amino acids.

This chain uses TRBV18 with TRBJ2-1; TRBD2 is a possible D gene (6 bases). The V end was cut by 4 bases, the J end by 4 bases, with 14 bases between. CDR1 and CDR2 from the germline V gene are KGHSH and LQKENI. CDR3 size: 15 residues. CDR3 amino acids: CASSRDAGLYNEQFF. CDR3 nucleotides: TGTGCCAGCTCACGAGACGCGGGGCTATACAATGAGCAGTTCTTC.

This sequence joins TRBV6-1 and TRBJ2-7, with 8 bases identical to TRBD1. The CDR3 is 13 amino acids. The germline gives CDR1 MNHNS, CDR2 SASEGT. With V trimmed by 3 bases and J by 7 bases, 5 bases remained unmatched. CDR3 in DNA: TGTGCCAGCAGTGACAGGGGGCCGTCTGAGCAGTACTTC. Translated, it gives CASSDRGPSEQYF.